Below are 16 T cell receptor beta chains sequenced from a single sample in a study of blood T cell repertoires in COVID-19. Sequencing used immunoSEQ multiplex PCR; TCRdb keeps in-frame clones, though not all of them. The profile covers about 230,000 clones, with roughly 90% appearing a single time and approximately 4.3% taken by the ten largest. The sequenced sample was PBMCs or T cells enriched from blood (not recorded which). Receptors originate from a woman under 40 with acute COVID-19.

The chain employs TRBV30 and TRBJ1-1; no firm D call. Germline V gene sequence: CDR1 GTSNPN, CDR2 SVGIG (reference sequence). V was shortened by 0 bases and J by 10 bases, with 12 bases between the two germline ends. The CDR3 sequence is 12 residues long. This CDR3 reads CAWSVSESGAFF. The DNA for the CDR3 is TGTGCCTGGAGTGTATCTGAAAGCGGAGCTTTCTTT.

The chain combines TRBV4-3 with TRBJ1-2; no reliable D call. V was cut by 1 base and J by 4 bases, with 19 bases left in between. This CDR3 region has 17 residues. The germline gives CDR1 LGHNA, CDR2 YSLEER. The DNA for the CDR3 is TGCGCCAGCAGCCAAGTGGAGTCCACCATTCAAATCTATGGCTACACCTTC. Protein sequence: CASSQVESTIQIYGYTF.

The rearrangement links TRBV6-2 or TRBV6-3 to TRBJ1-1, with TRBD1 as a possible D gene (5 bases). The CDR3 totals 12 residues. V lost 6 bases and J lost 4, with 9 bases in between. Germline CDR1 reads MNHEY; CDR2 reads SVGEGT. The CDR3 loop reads CASSPGRTEAFF. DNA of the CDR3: TGTGCCAGCAGCCCGGGGCGCACTGAAGCTTTCTTT.

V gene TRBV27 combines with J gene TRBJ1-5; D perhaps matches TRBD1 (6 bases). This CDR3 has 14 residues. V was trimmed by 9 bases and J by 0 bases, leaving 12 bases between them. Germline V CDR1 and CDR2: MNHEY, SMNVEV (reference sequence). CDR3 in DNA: TGTGCCAGTCAGGACAGTTATAGCAATCAGCCCCAGCATTTT. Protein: CASQDSYSNQPQHF.

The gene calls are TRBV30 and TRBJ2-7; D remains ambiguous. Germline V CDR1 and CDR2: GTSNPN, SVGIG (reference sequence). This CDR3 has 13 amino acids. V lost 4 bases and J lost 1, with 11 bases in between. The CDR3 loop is CAWTGPSSYEQYF. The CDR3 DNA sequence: TGTGCCTGGACAGGTCCGTCATCCTACGAGCAGTACTTC.

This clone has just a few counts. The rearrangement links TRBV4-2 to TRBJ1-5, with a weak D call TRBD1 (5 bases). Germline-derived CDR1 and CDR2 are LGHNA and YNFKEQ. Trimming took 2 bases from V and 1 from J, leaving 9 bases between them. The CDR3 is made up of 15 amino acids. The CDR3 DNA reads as TGTGCCAGCAGCCAATTCTCAGGGAGCAATCAGCCCCAGCATTTT. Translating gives CASSQFSGSNQPQHF.

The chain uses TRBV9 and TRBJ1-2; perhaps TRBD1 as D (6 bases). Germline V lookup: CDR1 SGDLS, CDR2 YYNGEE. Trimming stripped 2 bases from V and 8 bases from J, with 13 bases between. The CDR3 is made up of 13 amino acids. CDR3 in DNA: TGTGCCAGCAGCGTTTCTACAGGGTTCGGCTACACCTTC. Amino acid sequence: CASSVSTGFGYTF.

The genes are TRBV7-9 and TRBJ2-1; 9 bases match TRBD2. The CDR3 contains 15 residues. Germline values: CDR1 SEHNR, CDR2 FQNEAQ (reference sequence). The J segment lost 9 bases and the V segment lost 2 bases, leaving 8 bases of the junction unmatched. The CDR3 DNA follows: TGTGCCAGCAGCTTATCAGCGGGGGGCGAGGGTGAGCAGTTCTTC. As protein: CASSLSAGGEGEQFF.

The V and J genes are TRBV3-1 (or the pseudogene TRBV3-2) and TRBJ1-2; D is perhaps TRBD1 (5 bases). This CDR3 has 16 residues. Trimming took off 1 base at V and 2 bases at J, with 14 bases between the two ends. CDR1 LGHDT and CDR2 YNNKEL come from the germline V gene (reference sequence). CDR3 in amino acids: CASSQVPGPANYGYTF. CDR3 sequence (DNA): TGTGCCAGCAGCCAAGTGCCAGGGCCTGCCAACTATGGCTACACCTTC.

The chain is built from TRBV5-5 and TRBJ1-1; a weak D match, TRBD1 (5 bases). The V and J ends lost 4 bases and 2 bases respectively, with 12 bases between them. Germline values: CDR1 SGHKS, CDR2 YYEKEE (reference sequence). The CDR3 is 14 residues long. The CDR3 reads CASSPGDLNTEAFF. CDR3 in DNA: TGTGCCAGCAGCCCGGGGGACTTAAACACTGAAGCTTTCTTT.

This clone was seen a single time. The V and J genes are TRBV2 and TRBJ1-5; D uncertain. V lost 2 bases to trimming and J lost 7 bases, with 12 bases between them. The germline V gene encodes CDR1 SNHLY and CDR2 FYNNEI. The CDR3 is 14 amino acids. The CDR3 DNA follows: TGTGCCAGCAGTGAATTGGCAGGTATCCAGCCCCAGCATTTT. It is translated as CASSELAGIQPQHF.

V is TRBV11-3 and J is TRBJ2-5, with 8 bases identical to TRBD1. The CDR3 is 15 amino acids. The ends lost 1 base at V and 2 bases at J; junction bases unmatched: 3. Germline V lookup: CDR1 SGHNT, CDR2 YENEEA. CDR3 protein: CASSLGGTGQETQYF. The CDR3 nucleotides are TGTGCCAGCAGCTTAGGAGGGACAGGTCAAGAGACCCAGTACTTC.

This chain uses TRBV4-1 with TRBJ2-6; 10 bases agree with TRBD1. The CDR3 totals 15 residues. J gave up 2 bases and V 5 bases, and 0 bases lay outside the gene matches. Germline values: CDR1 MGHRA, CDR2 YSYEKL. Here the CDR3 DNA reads TGCGCCAGCAGCGACAGGGGGCCTGGGGCCAACGTCCTGACTTTC. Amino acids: CASSDRGPGANVLTF.

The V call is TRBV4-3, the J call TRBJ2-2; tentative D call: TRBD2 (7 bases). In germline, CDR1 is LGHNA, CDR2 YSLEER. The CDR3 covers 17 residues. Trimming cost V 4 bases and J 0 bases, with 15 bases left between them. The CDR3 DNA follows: TGCGCCAGCAGCCCCTCAGCCGGGGGGCCGAACACCGGGGAGCTGTTTTTT. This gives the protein CASSPSAGGPNTGELFF.

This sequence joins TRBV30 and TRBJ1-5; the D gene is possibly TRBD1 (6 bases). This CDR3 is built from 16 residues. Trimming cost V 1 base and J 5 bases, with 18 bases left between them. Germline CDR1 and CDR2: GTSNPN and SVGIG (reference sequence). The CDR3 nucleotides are TGTGCCTGGAGTGGGCCGTGGGGGCGGAAGGATCAGCCCCAGCATTTT. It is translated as CAWSGPWGRKDQPQHF.

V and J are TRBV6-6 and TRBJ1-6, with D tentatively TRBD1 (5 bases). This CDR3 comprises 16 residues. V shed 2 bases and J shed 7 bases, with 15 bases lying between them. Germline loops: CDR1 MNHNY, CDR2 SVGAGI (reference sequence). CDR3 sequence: CASSYEGVKGNSPLHF. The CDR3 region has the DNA TGTGCCAGCAGTTACGAAGGAGTCAAGGGGAATTCACCCCTCCACTTT.